This entry features one TCR beta chain sequence. Its antigen is undetermined. Amplification used 60 Vbeta primers and 13 Jbeta primers. The protocol was immunoSEQ multiplex PCR, while the TCRdb copy is restricted to in-frame clones and leaves out a portion. The sample has about 160,000 clones, roughly 84% seen once; the top ten hold less than 2%. This sample was included in a study of cytomegalovirus exposure and HLA in healthy donors. Overall study findings and caveats: The investigators catalogued 150 to 200 TCR beta chains as cytomegalovirus-associated. An analysis was carried out at a later point. It showed that HLA-associated TCR beta chains were more clonally expanded than equally common non-associated chains.

Sample: PBMCs. The sequence was obtained from a woman aged 18-29 years in good health and CMV-seronegative.

The CDR3 loop is CAKIPNRDLTPYEQYF. DNA of the CDR3: TGTGCCAAAATCCCTAACCGGGACTTAACCCCCTACGAGCAGTACTTC. The rearrangement links TRBV6-4 to TRBJ2-7, with D perhaps TRBD2 (6 bases). The germline CDR1 and CDR2 sequences are MRHNA and SNTAGT. This CDR3 comprises 16 residues. V was cut by 10 bases and J by 2 bases, with 24 bases left in between.